A selection of T cell receptor beta chains follows, all from one sample in a study of blood T cells in healthy people across ages. TCRdb ran MiXCR on the 5' RACE reads and lists one entry per CDR3 protein. Among approximately 780,000 distinct CDR3 sequences listed, roughly 25% were seen once. This sample was also put to use in a study of T cells of mothers and their children.

Sequencing used blood. These TCRs come from a boy aged 5-17 years in good health. Each CDR3 is given with its conserved first and last residue. D genes are given only for firm matches. The listing skips clone size in some rows; elsewhere it reads once, few, many or a size class.

v_call	d_call	clone_size	j_call	cdr3_aa	cdr3_nt
TRBV6-5	.	.	TRBJ2-2	CASSYSGRANTGELFF	TGTGCCAGCAGTTACTCGGGTAGGGCGAACACCGGGGAGCTGTTTTTT
TRBV5-1	.	.	TRBJ2-1	CASSADWESYNEQFF	TGCGCCAGCAGCGCGGACTGGGAATCCTACAATGAGCAGTTCTTC
TRBV28	.	few	TRBJ1-5	CASRDSNGHWGQPQHF	TGTGCCAGCCGAGACAGTAACGGCCATTGGGGTCAGCCCCAGCATTTT
TRBV5-5	.	.	TRBJ2-1	CASSFDGSSYNEQFF	TGTGCCAGCAGCTTCGACGGCAGCTCCTACAATGAGCAGTTCTTC
TRBV7-9	.	few	TRBJ2-1	CASSSLAYAEQFF	TGTGCCAGCAGCTCACTAGCCTACGCGGAGCAGTTCTTC
TRBV9	.	.	TRBJ2-7	CASRGRQMYEQYF	TGTGCCAGCAGGGGACGGCAGATGTACGAGCAGTACTTC
TRBV10-3	.	.	TRBJ1-4	CAISEGPREKLFF	TGTGCCATCAGTGAAGGTCCTCGGGAAAAACTGTTTTTT
TRBV3-1	.	.	TRBJ2-7	CASSQDSHGGQRYEQYF	TGTGCCAGCAGCCAAGATTCCCACGGGGGGCAGCGCTACGAGCAGTACTTC
TRBV12-3/TRBV12-4	.	.	TRBJ2-6	CASSLRPGANVLTF	TGTGCCAGCAGTTTACGCCCCGGGGCCAACGTCCTGACTTTC
TRBV27	.	.	TRBJ2-7	CASSLRWRYEQYF	TGTGCCAGCAGTTTGCGGTGGCGGTACGAGCAGTACTTC
TRBV29-1	.	few	TRBJ2-7	CSVDPGEPYEQYF	TGCAGCGTTGATCCAGGGGAACCCTACGAGCAGTACTTC
TRBV12-3/TRBV12-4	TRBD1	once	TRBJ2-3	CASSPDRDSTDTQYF	TGTGCCAGCAGCCCGGACAGGGATAGCACAGATACGCAGTATTTT
TRBV29-1	.	.	TRBJ2-7	CSVEMGVQYF	TGCAGCGTTGAAATGGGAGTGCAGTACTTC
TRBV6-5	.	once	TRBJ2-5	CASSSGEWTQYF	TGTGCCAGCAGTTCAGGGGAGTGGACCCAGTACTTC
TRBV7-9	.	few	TRBJ1-6	CASSLNPSYNSPLHF	TGTGCCAGCAGCTTGAATCCCTCCTATAATTCACCCCTCCACTTT
TRBV20-1	.	.	TRBJ2-1	CSAVGTLNEQFF	TGCAGTGCCGTCGGGACACTCAATGAGCAGTTCTTC
TRBV5-1	.	few	TRBJ1-1	CASSLWGGIRNTEAFF	TGCGCCAGCAGCTTGTGGGGGGGCATAAGGAACACTGAAGCTTTCTTT
TRBV5-5	TRBD1	few	TRBJ1-4	CASSSQGAVEKLFF	TGTGCCAGCAGCTCACAGGGGGCGGTTGAAAAACTGTTTTTT
TRBV5-5	.	.	TRBJ2-3	CASSQNQDTQYF	TGTGCCAGCAGCCAAAATCAGGATACGCAGTATTTT
TRBV12-3/TRBV12-4	.	few	TRBJ2-5	CAISAGVEETQYF	TGTGCCATCTCGGCAGGCGTTGAGGAGACCCAGTACTTC
TRBV5-5	.	.	TRBJ2-7	CASSSRREGGSYEQYF	TGTGCCAGCAGCTCCCGGAGAGAAGGAGGATCCTACGAGCAGTACTTC
TRBV2	.	.	TRBJ2-5	CASKPTENQETQYF	TGTGCCAGCAAACCGACAGAAAACCAAGAGACCCAGTACTTC
TRBV3-1	.	few	TRBJ1-4	CASSLQGGEATNEKLFF	TGTGCCAGCAGCCTACAGGGTGGGGAGGCAACTAATGAAAAACTGTTTTTT
TRBV6-2/TRBV6-3	TRBD1	.	TRBJ1-4	CASSLGTGYEKLFF	TGTGCCAGCAGCCTCGGGACAGGATACGAAAAACTGTTTTTT
TRBV27	.	.	TRBJ2-6	CASSRLGVGANALTF	TGTGCCAGCAGTCGGCTAGGGGTTGGGGCCAACGCCCTGACTTTC
TRBV15	.	few	TRBJ2-3	CATTQSRVNTQYF	TGTGCCACCACCCAGAGCAGGGTGAATACGCAGTATTTT
TRBV12-3/TRBV12-4	.	many	TRBJ1-6	CASSLGADSPLHF	TGTGCCAGCAGTTTGGGGGCCGACTCACCCCTCCACTTT
TRBV7-6	TRBD1	few	TRBJ2-5	CASSPGQGQYF	TGTGCCAGCAGCCCAGGACAGGGGCAGTACTTC
TRBV9	.	.	TRBJ2-2	CASSSQGRTGELFF	TGTGCCAGCAGCTCCCAGGGTCGGACCGGGGAGCTGTTTTTT
TRBV7-9	.	once	TRBJ2-5	CASSLEVLGQKETQYF	TGTGCCAGCAGCTTAGAGGTGCTAGGCCAAAAAGAGACCCAGTACTTC
TRBV5-1	.	.	TRBJ2-5	CASSLEPSREETQYF	TGCGCCAGCAGCTTGGAGCCTAGCAGGGAAGAGACCCAGTACTTC
TRBV12-3/TRBV12-4	.	.	TRBJ2-3	CASKGWEQYF	TGTGCCAGCAAGGGTTGGGAGCAGTATTTT
TRBV7-2	.	.	TRBJ2-1	CVSSSEVFEQFF	TGTGTCAGCAGCTCCGAAGTTTTTGAGCAGTTCTTC
TRBV5-1	TRBD1	.	TRBJ1-6	CASRRQGTESGSPLHF	TGCGCCAGCAGGCGCCAGGGGACAGAGAGTGGTTCACCCCTCCACTTT
TRBV20-1	.	few	TRBJ1-6	CSARVWASSYNSPLHF	TGCAGTGCTAGGGTCTGGGCTAGCTCCTATAATTCACCCCTCCACTTT
TRBV14	TRBD2	.	TRBJ2-1	CASSQPGASGYNEQFF	TGTGCCAGCAGCCAACCGGGGGCTAGCGGGTACAATGAGCAGTTCTTC
TRBV29-1	TRBD1	few	TRBJ2-5	CSVDRDRGPSAAQETQYF	TGCAGCGTTGATAGGGACAGGGGACCCTCGGCAGCTCAAGAGACCCAGTACTTC
TRBV7-2	TRBD1	.	TRBJ2-1	CASSEPGQGYNGEQFF	TGTGCCAGCAGCGAACCGGGACAGGGATACAATGGTGAGCAGTTCTTC
TRBV3-1	TRBD2	.	TRBJ2-5	CASMGRLAGGHETQYF	TGTGCCAGCATGGGGAGACTAGCGGGGGGGCATGAGACCCAGTACTTC
TRBV11-2	.	once	TRBJ2-7	CASSFLGDSFYEQYF	TGTGCCAGCAGCTTCCTAGGGGACTCTTTTTACGAGCAGTACTTC
TRBV4-1	.	.	TRBJ1-2	CASSQEVPGGNYGYTF	TGCGCCAGCAGCCAAGAAGTCCCCGGGGGCAACTATGGCTACACCTTC
TRBV7-3	TRBD2	.	TRBJ2-1	CASSWGPSGGAEEQFF	TGTGCCAGCAGCTGGGGTCCTAGCGGGGGGGCCGAAGAGCAGTTCTTC
TRBV5-1	.	.	TRBJ2-6	CASRLDSPSGANVLTF	TGCGCCAGCAGACTGGACAGCCCGTCTGGGGCCAACGTCCTGACTTTC
TRBV28	.	few	TRBJ2-7	CASSLSTPAYEQYF	TGTGCCAGCAGTCTGTCCACACCAGCCTACGAGCAGTACTTC
TRBV10-3	.	.	TRBJ2-1	CATRAGSEQFF	TGTGCCACCCGGGCGGGTAGTGAGCAGTTCTTC
TRBV13	.	many	TRBJ1-6	CASSLGIGAYSPLHF	TGTGCCAGCAGCTTAGGGATAGGGGCTTACTCACCCCTCCACTTT